This T cell receptor beta chain was captured by sequencing in a study of shared clonotypes between healthy human individuals. Trimming removed 3 bases at V and 2 bases at J, with 8 bases between. Per the germline V gene, CDR1 is MNHEY and CDR2 is SMNVEV (reference sequence). The CDR3 consists of 13 residues. Here immunoSEQ multiplex PCR was the method, and the copy in TCRdb shows in-frame clones only, minus some. This sample has 550,000 to 800,000 clones, with about 90% found just once. Worth noting for this clone: The same CDR3 is also encoded by other DNA sequences in this sample.

The chain couples TRBV27 to TRBJ2-7, with D unresolved. The sequencing sample was made of memory CD8+ T cells from PBMCs. The subset was: CD45RO+ cells pooled with CCR7-negative TemRA cells. The receptor comes from a man younger than 35 in good health. Some clones in this sample may be carry-over from other donors' samples. CDR3 sequence reads: CASSLSSPYEQYF. In nucleotides, the CDR3 is TGTGCCAGCAGTTTGAGCAGCCCCTACGAGCAGTACTTC.